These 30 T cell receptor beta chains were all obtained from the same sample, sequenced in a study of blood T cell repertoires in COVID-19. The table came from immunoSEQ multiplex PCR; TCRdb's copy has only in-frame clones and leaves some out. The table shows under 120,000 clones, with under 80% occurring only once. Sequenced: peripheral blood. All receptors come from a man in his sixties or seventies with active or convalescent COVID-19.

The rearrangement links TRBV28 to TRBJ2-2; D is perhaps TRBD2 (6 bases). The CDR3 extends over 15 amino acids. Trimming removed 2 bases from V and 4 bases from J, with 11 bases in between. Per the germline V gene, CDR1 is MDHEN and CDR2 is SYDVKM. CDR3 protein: CASSLGGATTGELFF. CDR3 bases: TGTGCCAGCAGTTTAGGAGGGGCGACCACCGGGGAGCTGTTTTTT.

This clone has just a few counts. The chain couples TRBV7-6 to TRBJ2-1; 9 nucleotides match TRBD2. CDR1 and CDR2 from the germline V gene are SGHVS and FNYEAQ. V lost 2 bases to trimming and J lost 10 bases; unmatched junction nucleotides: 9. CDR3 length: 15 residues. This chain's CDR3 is CASSLMIAGVGEQFF. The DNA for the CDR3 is TGTGCCAGCAGCTTAATGATAGCGGGAGTAGGGGAGCAGTTCTTC. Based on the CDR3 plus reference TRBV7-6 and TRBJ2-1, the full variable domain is GAGVSQSPRYKVTKRGQDVALRCDPISGHVSLYWYRQALGQGPEFLTYFNYEAQQDKSGLPNDRFSAERPEGSISTLTIQRTEQRDSAMYRCASSLMIAGVGEQFFGPGTRLTVL.

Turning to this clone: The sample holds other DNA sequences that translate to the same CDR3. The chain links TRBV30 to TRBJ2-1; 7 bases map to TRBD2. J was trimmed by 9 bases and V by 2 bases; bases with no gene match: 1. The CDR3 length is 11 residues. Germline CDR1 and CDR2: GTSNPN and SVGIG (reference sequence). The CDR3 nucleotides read TGTGCCTGGAGTTGGGGGGGTGAGCAGTTCTTC. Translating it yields CAWSWGGEQFF.

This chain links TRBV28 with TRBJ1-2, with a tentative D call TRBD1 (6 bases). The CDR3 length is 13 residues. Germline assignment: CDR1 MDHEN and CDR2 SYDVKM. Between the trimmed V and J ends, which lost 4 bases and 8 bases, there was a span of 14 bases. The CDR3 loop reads CASSSGTTGGYTF. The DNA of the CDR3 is TGTGCCAGCAGTTCAGGGACAACAGGAGGCTACACCTTC.

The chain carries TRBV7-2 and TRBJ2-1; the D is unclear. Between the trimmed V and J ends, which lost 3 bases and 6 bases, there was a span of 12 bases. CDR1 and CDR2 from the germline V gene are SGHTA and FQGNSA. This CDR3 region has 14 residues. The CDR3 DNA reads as TGTGCCAGCAGCTTCGGTCTAGTGCTCAATGAGCAGTTCTTC. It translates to CASSFGLVLNEQFF.

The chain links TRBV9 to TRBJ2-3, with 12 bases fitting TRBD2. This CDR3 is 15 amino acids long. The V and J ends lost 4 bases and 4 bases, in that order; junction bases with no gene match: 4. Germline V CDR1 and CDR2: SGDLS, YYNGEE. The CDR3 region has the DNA TGTGCCAGCAGCCCTCGGACTAGCGGGGCAGATACGCAGTATTTT. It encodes CASSPRTSGADTQYF.

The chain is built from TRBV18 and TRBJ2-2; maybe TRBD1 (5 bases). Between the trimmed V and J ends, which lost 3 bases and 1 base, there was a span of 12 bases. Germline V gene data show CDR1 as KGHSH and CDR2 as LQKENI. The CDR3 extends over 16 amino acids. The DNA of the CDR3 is TGTGCCAGCTCACCCCCTACTGGACAGAACACCGGGGAGCTGTTTTTT. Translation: CASSPPTGQNTGELFF.

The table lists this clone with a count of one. The DNA for the CDR3 is TGTGCCAGCAGCTTAGAATCGGTGGGCTACACTGAAGCTTTCTTT. Translation gives CASSLESVGYTEAFF. This chain connects TRBV7-9 to TRBJ1-1; D not certain. There are 15 residues in the CDR3. CDR1 and CDR2 from the germline V gene are SEHNR and FQNEAQ (reference sequence). Trimming pared 1 base from V and 3 bases from J, leaving 12 bases between.

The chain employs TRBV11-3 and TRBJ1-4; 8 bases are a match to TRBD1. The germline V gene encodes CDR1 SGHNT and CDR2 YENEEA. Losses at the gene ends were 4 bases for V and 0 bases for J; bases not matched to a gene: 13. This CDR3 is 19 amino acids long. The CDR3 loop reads CASSSRTGRLSATNEKLFF. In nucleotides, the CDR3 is TGTGCCAGCAGCTCGCGGACAGGGCGGCTCTCGGCAACTAATGAAAAACTGTTTTTT.

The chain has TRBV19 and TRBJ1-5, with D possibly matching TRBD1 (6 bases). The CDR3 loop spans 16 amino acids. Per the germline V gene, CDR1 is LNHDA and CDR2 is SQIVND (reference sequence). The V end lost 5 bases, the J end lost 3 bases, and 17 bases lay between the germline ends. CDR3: CASSSEWTADNQPQHF. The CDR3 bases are TGTGCCAGTAGTTCCGAATGGACAGCAGACAATCAGCCCCAGCATTTT. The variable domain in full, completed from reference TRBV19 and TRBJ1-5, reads DGGITQSPKYLFRKEGQNVTLSCEQNLNHDAMYWYRQDPGQGLRLIYYSQIVNDFQKGDIAEGYSVSREKKESFPLTVTSAQKNPTAFYLCASSSEWTADNQPQHFGDGTRLSIL.

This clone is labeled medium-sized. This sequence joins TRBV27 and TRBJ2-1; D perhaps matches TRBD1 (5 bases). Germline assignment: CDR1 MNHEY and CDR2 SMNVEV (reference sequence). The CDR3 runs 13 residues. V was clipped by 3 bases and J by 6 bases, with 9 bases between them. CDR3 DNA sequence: TGTGCCAGCAGTTTGACAGCCTTCAATGAGCAGTTCTTC. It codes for CASSLTAFNEQFF.

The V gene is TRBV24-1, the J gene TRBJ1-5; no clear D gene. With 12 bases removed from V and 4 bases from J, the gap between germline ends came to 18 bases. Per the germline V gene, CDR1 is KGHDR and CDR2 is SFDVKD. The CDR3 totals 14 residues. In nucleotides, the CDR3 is TGTGCCTCCATTCTCGGGGTAAGGAATCAGCCCCAGCATTTT. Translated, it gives CASILGVRNQPQHF.

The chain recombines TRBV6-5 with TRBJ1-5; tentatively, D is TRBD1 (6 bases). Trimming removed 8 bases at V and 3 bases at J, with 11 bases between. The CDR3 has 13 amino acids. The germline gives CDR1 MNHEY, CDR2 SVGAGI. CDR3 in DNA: TGTGCCAGCGGCCGACAGGACAATCAGCCCCAGCATTTT. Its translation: CASGRQDNQPQHF.

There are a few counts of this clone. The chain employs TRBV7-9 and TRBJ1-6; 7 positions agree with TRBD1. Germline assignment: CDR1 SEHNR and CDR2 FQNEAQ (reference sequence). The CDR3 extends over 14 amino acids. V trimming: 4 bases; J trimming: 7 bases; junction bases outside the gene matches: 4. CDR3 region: CASSSTGRNSPLHF. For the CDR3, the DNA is TGTGCCAGCAGCTCGACAGGGAGGAATTCACCCCTCCACTTT. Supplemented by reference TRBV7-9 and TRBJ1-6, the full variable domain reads DTGVSQNPRHKITKRGQNVTFRCDPISEHNRLYWYRQTLGQGPEFLTYFQNEAQLEKSRLLSDRFSAERPKGSFSTLEIQRTEQGDSAMYLCASSSTGRNSPLHFGNGTRLTVT.

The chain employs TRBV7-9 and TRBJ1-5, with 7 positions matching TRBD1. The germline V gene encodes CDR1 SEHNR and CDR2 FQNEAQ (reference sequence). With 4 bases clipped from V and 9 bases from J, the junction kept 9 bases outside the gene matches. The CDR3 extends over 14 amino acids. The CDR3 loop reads CASSSGTAEAPQHF. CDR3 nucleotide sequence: TGTGCCAGCAGCTCGGGGACAGCCGAGGCGCCCCAGCATTTT.

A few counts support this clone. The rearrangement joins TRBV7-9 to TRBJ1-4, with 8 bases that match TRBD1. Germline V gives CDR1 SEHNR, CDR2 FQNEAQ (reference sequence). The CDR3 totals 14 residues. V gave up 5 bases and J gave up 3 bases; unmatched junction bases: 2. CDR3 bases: TGTGCCAGCAGCGAGGGACAGGCTAATGAAAAACTGTTTTTT. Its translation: CASSEGQANEKLFF.

CDR3 sequence reads: CASSLGDMGSNQPQHF. The CDR3 bases are TGTGCCAGCAGCTTAGGCGACATGGGTAGCAATCAGCCCCAGCATTTT. The V and J genes are TRBV7-9 and TRBJ1-5; D uncertain. V shed 1 base and J shed 0 bases, with 10 bases lying between them. CDR1 is SEHNR and CDR2 is FQNEAQ in the germline V gene (reference sequence). The CDR3 covers 16 residues.

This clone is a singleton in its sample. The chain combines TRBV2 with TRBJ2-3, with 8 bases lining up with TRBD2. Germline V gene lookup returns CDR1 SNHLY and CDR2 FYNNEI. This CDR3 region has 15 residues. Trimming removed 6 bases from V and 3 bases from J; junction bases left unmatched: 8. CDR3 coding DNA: TGTGCCAGCAGAAGGACTAGCTCTCGTACAGATACGCAGTATTTT. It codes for CASRRTSSRTDTQYF.

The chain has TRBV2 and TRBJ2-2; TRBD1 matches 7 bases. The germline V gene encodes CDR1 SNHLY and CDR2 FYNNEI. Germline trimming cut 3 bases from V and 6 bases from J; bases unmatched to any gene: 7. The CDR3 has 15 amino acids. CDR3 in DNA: TGTGCCAGCAGTGACCCAGGGGGAGTGCCCGGGGAGCTGTTTTTT. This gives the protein CASSDPGGVPGELFF.

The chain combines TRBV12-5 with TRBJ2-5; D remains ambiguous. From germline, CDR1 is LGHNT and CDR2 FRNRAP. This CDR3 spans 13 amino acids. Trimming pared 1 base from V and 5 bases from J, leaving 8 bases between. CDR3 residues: CASGLGGSETQYF. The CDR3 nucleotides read TGTGCTAGTGGTTTGGGAGGTTCCGAGACCCAGTACTTC. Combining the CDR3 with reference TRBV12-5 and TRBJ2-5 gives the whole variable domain DARVTQTPRHKVTEMGQEVTMRCQPILGHNTVFWYRQTMMQGLELLAYFRNRAPLDDSGMPKDRFSAEMPDATLATLKIQPSEPRDSAVYFCASGLGGSETQYFGPGTRLLVL.

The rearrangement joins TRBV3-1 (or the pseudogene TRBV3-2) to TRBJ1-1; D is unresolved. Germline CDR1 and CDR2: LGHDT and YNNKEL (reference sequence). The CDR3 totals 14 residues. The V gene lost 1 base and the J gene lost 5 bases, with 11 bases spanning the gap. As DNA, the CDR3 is TGTGCCAGCAGCCAAGGTGGGTGGGCGACTGAAGCTTTCTTT. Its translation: CASSQGGWATEAFF.

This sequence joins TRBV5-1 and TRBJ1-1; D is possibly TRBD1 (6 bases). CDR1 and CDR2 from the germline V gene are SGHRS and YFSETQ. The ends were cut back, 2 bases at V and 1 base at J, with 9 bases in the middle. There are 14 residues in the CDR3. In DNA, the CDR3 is TGCGCCAGCAGCTTTTCGGGACAGAACACTGAAGCTTTCTTT. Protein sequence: CASSFSGQNTEAFF.

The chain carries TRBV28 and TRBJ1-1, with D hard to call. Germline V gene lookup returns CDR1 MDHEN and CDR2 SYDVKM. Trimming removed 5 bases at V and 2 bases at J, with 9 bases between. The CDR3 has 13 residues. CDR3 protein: CASSPRHNTEAFF. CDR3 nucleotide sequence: TGTGCCAGCAGTCCCAGACACAACACTGAAGCTTTCTTT.

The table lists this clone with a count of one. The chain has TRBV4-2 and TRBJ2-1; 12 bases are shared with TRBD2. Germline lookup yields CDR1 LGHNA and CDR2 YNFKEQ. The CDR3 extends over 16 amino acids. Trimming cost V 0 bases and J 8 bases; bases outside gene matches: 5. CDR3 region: CASSQETSGSADEQFF. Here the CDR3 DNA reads TGTGCCAGCAGCCAAGAGACTAGCGGGAGTGCCGATGAGCAGTTCTTC.

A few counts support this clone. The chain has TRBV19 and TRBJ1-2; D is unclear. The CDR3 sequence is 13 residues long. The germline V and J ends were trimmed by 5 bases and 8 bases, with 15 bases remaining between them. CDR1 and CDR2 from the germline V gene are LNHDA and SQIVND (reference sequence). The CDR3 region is CASSYFGDGGYTF. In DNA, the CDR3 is TGTGCCAGTAGTTATTTCGGGGATGGCGGCTACACCTTC.

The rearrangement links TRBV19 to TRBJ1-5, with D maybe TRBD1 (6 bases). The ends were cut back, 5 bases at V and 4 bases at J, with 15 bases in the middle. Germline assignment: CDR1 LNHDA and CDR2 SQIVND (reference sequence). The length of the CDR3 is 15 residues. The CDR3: CASSFPQGLNQPQHF. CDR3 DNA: TGTGCCAGTAGTTTCCCACAGGGCCTGAATCAGCCCCAGCATTTT. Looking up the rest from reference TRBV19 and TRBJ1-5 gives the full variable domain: DGGITQSPKYLFRKEGQNVTLSCEQNLNHDAMYWYRQDPGQGLRLIYYSQIVNDFQKGDIAEGYSVSREKKESFPLTVTSAQKNPTAFYLCASSFPQGLNQPQHFGDGTRLSIL.

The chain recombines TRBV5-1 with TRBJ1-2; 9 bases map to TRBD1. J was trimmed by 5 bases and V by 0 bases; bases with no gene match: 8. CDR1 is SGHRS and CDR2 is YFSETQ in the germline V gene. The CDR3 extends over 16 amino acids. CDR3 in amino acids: CASSLGDRGISYGYTF. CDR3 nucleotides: TGCGCCAGCAGCTTGGGTGACAGGGGGATTAGTTATGGCTACACCTTC.

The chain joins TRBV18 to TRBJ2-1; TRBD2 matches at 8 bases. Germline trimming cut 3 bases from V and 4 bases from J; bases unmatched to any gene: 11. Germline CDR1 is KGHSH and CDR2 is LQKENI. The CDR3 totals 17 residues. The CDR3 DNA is TGTGCCAGCTCACCCTCCCCTCCTAGCGGGTCGTACAATGAGCAGTTCTTC. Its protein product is CASSPSPPSGSYNEQFF.

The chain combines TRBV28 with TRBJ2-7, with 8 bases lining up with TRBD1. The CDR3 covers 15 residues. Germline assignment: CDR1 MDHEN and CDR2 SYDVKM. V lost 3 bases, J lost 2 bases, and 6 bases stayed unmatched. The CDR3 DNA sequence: TGTGCCAGCAGTTTCGACAGGGGTCCTACCTACGAGCAGTACTTC. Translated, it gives CASSFDRGPTYEQYF.

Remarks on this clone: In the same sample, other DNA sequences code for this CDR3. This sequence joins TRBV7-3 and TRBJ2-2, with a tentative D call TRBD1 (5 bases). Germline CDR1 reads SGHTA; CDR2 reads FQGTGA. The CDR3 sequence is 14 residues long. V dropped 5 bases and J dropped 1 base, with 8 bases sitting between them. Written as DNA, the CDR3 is TGTGCCAGCAGCCCAGACAGGAACACCGGGGAGCTGTTTTTT. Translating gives CASSPDRNTGELFF.